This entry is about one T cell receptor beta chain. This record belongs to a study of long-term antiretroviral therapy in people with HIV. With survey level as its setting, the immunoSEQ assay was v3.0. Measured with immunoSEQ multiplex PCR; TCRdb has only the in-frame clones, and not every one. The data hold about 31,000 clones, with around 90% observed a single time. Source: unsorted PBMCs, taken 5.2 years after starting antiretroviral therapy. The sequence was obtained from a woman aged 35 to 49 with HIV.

The CDR3: CASSVQGAWGYTF. The CDR3 nucleotides are TGTGCCAGCAGCGTCCAGGGGGCCTGGGGCTACACCTTC. The rearrangement links TRBV7-8 to TRBJ1-2, with TRBD1 identical over 8 bases. Germline loops: CDR1 SGHVS, CDR2 FQNEAQ. This CDR3 comprises 13 residues. The J segment lost 8 bases and the V segment lost 5 bases, leaving 7 bases of the junction unmatched.